The sequence of this T cell receptor (beta chain) was determined in a study of molecular identifiers for immune sequencing clone quantification (dated by TCRdb to 2017 to 2018). Study-level background: In a replicate experiment, RNA from 20,000 or 100,000 naive CD8 T cells was split into five aliquots, four of which were sequenced. This methods study used CD8 T cells to benchmark TCR RNA copy counting and molecular-identifier clustering-based TCR repertoire sequencing (MIDCIRS). Beyond this particular receptor, the publication reports: Roughly 2.8 recovered TCR RNA copies per cell were obtained by modeling, versus about 10 by digital PCR, implying a capture efficiency of 30% to 35%. When barcode sub-clustering was left out, chimeric consensus sequences inflated TCR diversity, with chimeras reaching as high as 47%. Spiked-in Jurkat TCR RNA equal to a single cell's worth was reported to be detectable even within one million naive CD8 T cells. Highly expanded clone sizes could be underestimated because identical TCR molecules may share a barcode. The naive libraries included spiked-in Jurkat TCR RNA (around 9 copies' worth), and this Jurkat TCR RNA is not part of the donor repertoire. In CMV-specific effector cells, over 98% of molecules were held by clones above 20 RNA copies, whereas under 1% of molecules were held by such clones in naive cells.

This clonotype was counted many times. The antigen it binds to is not known. No base quality information exists; no much larger clone differs at one position. CDR3 length: 15 amino acids, cysteine to phenylalanine. CDR3 DNA is the only sequence kept; it has 45 bases, read in frame from the first base. As encoded in the germline V gene, CDR1 is MDHEN while CDR2 is SYDVKM. Trimming removed 4 bases from V and 3 bases from J; the gene matches leave 8 bases unexplained. Naive CD8 T cell libraries were made from 20,000 to 1,000,000 sorted cells using 10%, 30% or 50% of purified RNA. On a BD FACSAria II, naive CD8 T cells were FACS-sorted as CD8+CD4-CCR7+CD45RA+ and collected into RLT Plus buffer. To test detection sensitivity, Jurkat RNA equivalent to more than eight TCR copies was spiked into samples of roughly 19,000-1,000,000 naive CD8 T cells. Enrichment of CD8 T cells was performed with RosetteSep CD8+ T Cell Enrichment Cocktail and Ficoll-Paque, after which ACK red cell lysis was carried out.

Receptor libraries were prepared by PCR. Sequencing was performed on a NextSeq 500. Bulk TCR libraries were made following a previously described method, with the TCR primers given in Table S5. Total RNA was purified with the Qiagen AllPrep DNA/RNA kit. Reads from multiple sequencing runs of the same library were pooled before analysis. As for the original processing: Reads were retained only if the reads had an exact TCR constant sequence, and the retained reads were trimmed to 150 nt and grouped according to their 12-nt molecular barcodes. Reads within each barcode group were sub-clustered using a 15% Levenshtein threshold, and quality-weighted consensus sequences were constructed for each RNA molecule. Non-functional sequences were excluded, and lower-count sequences lying one edit away from another sequence were also excluded. Based on a fit of two negative binomial distributions, barcode sub-clusters having less than 20% of the maximum read count were discarded. The public reads were reanalyzed by TCRdb: fastp trimming at Q25, MiXCR alignment, in-frame beta chains only. CDR3 protein duplicates are merged, each entry listing the most common genes and DNA. TCRdb, not the authors, supplied the V and J calls. This sample gives about half a million distinct CDR3 sequences in total; about a quarter of them show up just once. The leading ten clones occupy 0.7% to 0.9% of the sample.

Sequenced: naive CD8+ T cells from blood, with Jurkat cell RNA spiked in. Reading the label with the study, this specimen's cell subset or site is: FACS-sorted CD8+CD4-CCR7+CD45RA+ naive T cells. This TCR came from a human donor in good health. Some libraries in this study had Jurkat cell RNA spiked in. The sequence links TRBV28 to TRBJ2-5; TRBD1 fits 7 bases in the junction. The nucleotide sequence reads as follows: TGTGCCAGCAGTTACGGGACAGAGGGCGAAGAGACCCAGTACTTC. The translation is CASSYGTEGEETQYF.